This TCR beta chain was captured in a study of T cells in Graves' hyperthyroidism and ophthalmopathy. Amplified TCR beta CDR3 regions derived from RNA transcripts. First-round RT-PCR targeting the TCR CDR3 was performed with the HTBI primer set. TCRdb reprocessed the multiplex PCR reads with MiXCR, giving one entry per CDR3 protein. The top ten hold about 30% of the sample, which has 350,000 to 400,000 distinct CDR3 sequences, just under 15% seen once. Diagnosing involved the use of clinical symptoms, serum thyroxine and TRAb, thyroid ultrasound and orbital computed tomography. In this sample, this clonotype turned up many times. Germline CDR1 GTSNPN, CDR2 SVGIG (reference sequence). CDR3 length equals 13 residues. V gave up 0 bases and J gave up 5 bases, with 7 bases separating them.

This chain uses TRBV30 with TRBJ2-2; D unclear. The clonotype originates from a young woman with Graves' hyperthyroidism. The material sequenced was blood. CDR3 coding DNA: TGTGCCTGGAGTGTACTTAGTACCGGGGAGCTGTTTTTT. Its protein product is CAWSVLSTGELFF.